The 30 T cell receptor beta chains in this list originate from one sample, sequenced in a study of CD8+CD57+ T cells in acquired aplastic anemia. The template used for profiling TCR beta VDJ and CDR3 was genomic DNA. Via MiXCR, TCRdb re-called the reads, giving one row per CDR3 protein. The table has around 160,000 distinct CDR3 sequences, roughly 43% seen once. All patients picked for sequencing had shown, by flow cytometry, an expansion of CD8+CD57+ cells. Sequencing used sorted CD4+, CD8+, or CD8+CD57+ T cells (not recorded which) from PBMCs. Source of these receptors: a human donor with aplastic anemia.

This clonotype showed up many times. The V and J genes are TRBV20-1 and TRBJ1-1, with D maybe TRBD1 (5 bases). With 3 bases removed from V and 6 bases from J, the gap between germline ends came to 11 bases. This CDR3 spans 12 amino acids. CDR1 DFQATT and CDR2 SNEGSKA come from the germline V gene (reference sequence). The CDR3 sequence: CSARGGVAEAFF. CDR3 nucleotides: TGCAGTGCTAGGGGGGGGGTGGCTGAAGCTTTCTTT.

In its sample, this clonotype was seen many times. CDR3 region: CASSRGPGNTEAFF. CDR3 DNA: TGTGCCAGCAGTAGGGGGCCGGGGAACACTGAAGCTTTCTTT. The genes are TRBV6-1 and TRBJ1-1; TRBD1 matches at 7 bases. Trimming took 5 bases from V and 1 from J; bases not matched to a gene: 4. The CDR3 totals 14 residues. Germline V gene lookup returns CDR1 MNHNS and CDR2 SASEGT.

This chain uses TRBV7-2 with TRBJ2-3; unclear D gene. The CDR3 extends over 12 amino acids. V lost 5 bases, J lost 6 bases, and 9 bases lay in between. Per germline, CDR1 SGHTA and CDR2 FQGNSA. The CDR3 spells CASSRFGDTQYF. CDR3 sequence (DNA): TGTGCCAGCAGCCGTTTTGGGGATACGCAGTATTTT.

Only a few counts were recorded for this clonotype. The CDR3 sequence is CASSRRTGAASTEAFF. The CDR3 bases are TGTGCCAGCAGCCGCCGGACAGGGGCTGCGAGCACTGAAGCTTTCTTT. The chain is built from TRBV4-2 and TRBJ1-1; 9 nucleotides line up with TRBD1. V was pared by 4 bases and J by 4 bases, with 10 bases of the junction left unmatched. The CDR3 spans 16 residues. Germline V gene lookup returns CDR1 LGHNA and CDR2 YNFKEQ.

This sequence joins TRBV12-3 or TRBV12-4 and TRBJ2-7; 12 bases fit TRBD2. V lost 7 bases, J lost 2 bases, and 6 bases stayed unmatched. This CDR3 has 15 residues. CDR3 coding DNA: TGTGCCAGCATGTCTCGGACTAGCGGGGCCTACGAGCAGTACTTC. It codes for CASMSRTSGAYEQYF.

The rearrangement joins TRBV25-1 to TRBJ2-5; 7 nucleotides match TRBD1. The end of the DNA aligns better with TRBJ2-1, so the J call may be wrong. Per germline, CDR1 MGHDK and CDR2 SYGVNS. The CDR3 is 12 residues long. CDR3 coding DNA: TGTGCCAGCGGGACAGCCAACTGGGAGCAGTTCTTC. Protein product: CASGTANWEQFF.

V and J are TRBV24-1 and TRBJ2-1, with D maybe TRBD1 (5 bases). The germline V gene has CDR1 KGHDR and CDR2 SFDVKD. V was clipped by 0 bases and J by 4 bases, with 12 bases between them. CDR3 length equals 16 residues. As DNA, the CDR3 is TGTGCCACCAGTGATTTGCCAGGGAAGGCGTACAATGAGCAGTTCTTC. Protein: CATSDLPGKAYNEQFF.

Remarks on this clonotype: Since a much larger clone is just one base distant, this may be a read error. Without the conserved terminal phenylalanine or tryptophan, this CDR3 likely stems from a read error. This sequence joins TRBV11-2 and TRBJ2-1, with D perhaps matching TRBD1 or TRBD2 (6 bases each). This CDR3 has 15 residues. V was cut by 5 bases and J by 5 bases, with 16 bases left in between. In germline, CDR1 is SGHAT, CDR2 FQNNGV. The CDR3 DNA reads TGTGCCAGCAGCATGTTGGGGGGCTTTAACAATGAGCAGTTCTCC. It yields the protein CASSMLGGFNNEQFS.

This chain uses TRBV7-3 with TRBJ2-2; D is perhaps TRBD1 (5 bases). The V and J ends lost 0 bases and 1 base respectively, with 12 bases between them. Germline CDR1 is SGHTA and CDR2 is FQGTGA. This CDR3 is 17 amino acids long. The DNA of the CDR3 is TGTGCCAGCAGCTTAACCCCGCTGGGGCAGAACACCGGGGAGCTGTTTTTT. Amino acids: CASSLTPLGQNTGELFF.

This clonotype was detected a few times. A single base separates this from a much larger clone, so it may be a read error. This chain joins TRBV5-1 and TRBJ2-3, with 7 positions matching TRBD2. CDR1 is SGHRS and CDR2 is YFSETQ in the germline V gene. With 6 bases clipped from V and 3 bases from J, the junction kept 10 bases outside the gene matches. This CDR3 has 15 amino acids. CDR3 in DNA: TGCGCCAGCATGGATTACGGGAGGCCTACAGATACGCAGTATTTT. Protein: CASMDYGRPTDTQYF.

The rearrangement links TRBV15 to TRBJ1-4; D gene unclear. V was clipped by 1 base and J by 0 bases, with 6 bases between them. This CDR3 is 15 amino acids long. From germline, CDR1 is LNHNV and CDR2 YYDKDF (reference sequence). CDR3 loop: CATSRVIPTNEKLFF. For the CDR3, the DNA is TGTGCCACCAGCAGAGTAATTCCAACTAATGAAAAACTGTTTTTT.

The chain couples TRBV20-1 to TRBJ2-3; D possibly matches TRBD1 or TRBD2 (5 bases each). The CDR3 spans 15 residues. CDR1 is DFQATT, CDR2 SNEGSKA, per germline (reference sequence). Trimming cost V 5 bases and J 1 base, with 16 bases left between them. CDR3 in amino acids: CSAPGTQMGTDTQYF. Written as DNA, the CDR3 is TGCAGTGCTCCCGGGACGCAGATGGGCACAGATACGCAGTATTTT.

This clonotype was seen once. This chain joins TRBV24-1 and TRBJ2-5; maybe TRBD1 (6 bases). Trimming removed 0 bases from V and 4 bases from J, with 11 bases in between. CDR3 length: 15 amino acids. CDR1 is KGHDR and CDR2 is SFDVKD in the germline V gene. CDR3 sequence (DNA): TGTGCCACCAGTGATTTGACAGGGTTGGGAGAGACCCAGTACTTC. Its translation: CATSDLTGLGETQYF.

In the case of this clonotype: The missing conserved phenylalanine or tryptophan at the end of this CDR3 makes a read error likely. The DNA is left out, because the CDR3 cannot be placed on it with certainty; the CDR3 is given as TCRdb lists it. The gene calls are TRBV29-1 and TRBJ2-6; TRBD2, the D gene given by the table, was not confirmed from the DNA. The V gene's germline CDR1 is SQVTM and CDR2 ANQGSEA. The CDR3 region is 17 residues in length, termini included. The CDR3 loop is CSVEETGGPSGANVLKI.

Concerning this clonotype: A much bigger clone sits one base away, suggesting this may be a read error. The gene calls are TRBV12-3 or TRBV12-4 and TRBJ1-6; D might be TRBD1 (5 bases). The CDR3 sequence is 17 residues long. CDR3 nucleotide sequence: TGTGCCCGCAGACCGGGACCCAGGAGCTCCTATAATTCACCCCTCCACTTT. The encoded protein is CARRPGPRSSYNSPLHF.

The chain couples TRBV10-3 to TRBJ2-1; 8 bases agree with TRBD1. Germline V CDR1 and CDR2: ENHRY, SYGVKD. V shed 3 bases and J 3 bases; nucleotides not matched to a gene: 4. The CDR3 sequence is 15 residues long. As DNA, the CDR3 is TGTGCCATCAGTGATTTGGACAGGGTCTACAATGAGCAGTTCTTC. Its protein is CAISDLDRVYNEQFF.

Worth noting for this clonotype: A clone one base away is much larger, so this may be a read error. The CDR3 bases are TGTGCCAGCAGCTTAGCACTAAAACAGGGGGGCGTCTACGATGAGCAGTTCTTC. Encoded protein: CASSLALKQGGVYDEQFF. The chain links TRBV11-1 to TRBJ2-1, with TRBD1 identical over 8 bases. The CDR3 extends over 18 amino acids. The V gene's germline CDR1 is SGHAT and CDR2 FQDESV (reference sequence).

This clonotype was seen repeatedly, ten times or more. The chain couples TRBV19 to TRBJ2-5; D perhaps matches TRBD2 (6 bases). Germline loops: CDR1 LNHDA, CDR2 SQIVND (reference sequence). The CDR3 runs to 16 residues. With 3 bases removed from V and 0 bases from J, the gap between germline ends came to 14 bases. This CDR3 is CASSISLRGYQETQYF. The CDR3 DNA reads TGTGCCAGTAGTATTTCGTTACGGGGGTACCAAGAGACCCAGTACTTC.

The gene calls are TRBV24-1 and TRBJ2-3; no reliable D call. Trimming shortened V by 7 bases and J by 0 bases, and 4 bases separated the two germline ends. The CDR3 is made up of 12 amino acids. Germline lookup yields CDR1 KGHDR and CDR2 SFDVKD. Here the CDR3 reads CATSRSTDTQYF. The CDR3 DNA reads TGTGCCACCAGCAGGAGCACAGATACGCAGTATTTT.

This clonotype was detected ten times or more. This chain joins TRBV25-1 and TRBJ1-1; D remains unclear. The CDR3 runs 14 residues. Trimming shortened V by 5 bases and J by 4 bases, and 14 bases separated the two germline ends. Germline-derived CDR1 and CDR2 are MGHDK and SYGVNS. The CDR3 DNA follows: TGTGCCAGCAGTCCTAATAGGGATAGCACTGAAGCTTTCTTT. Translation: CASSPNRDSTEAFF.

This clonotype showed up many times. The chain couples TRBV29-1 to TRBJ1-2, with TRBD1 as a possible D gene (5 bases). CDR1 is SQVTM and CDR2 is ANQGSEA in the germline V gene. CDR3 length: 11 residues. Trimming removed 7 bases from V and 8 bases from J, with 14 bases in between. In nucleotides, the CDR3 is TGCAGCGCGGAGATGGGGGAAGGCTACACCTTC. Amino acid sequence: CSAEMGEGYTF.

This clonotype was recorded at least ten times. The V and J genes are TRBV20-1 and TRBJ2-5; D may correspond to TRBD1 or TRBD2 (5 bases each). CDR3 length: 13 residues. The V end was cut by 6 bases, the J end by 0 bases, with 11 bases between. Germline lookup yields CDR1 DFQATT and CDR2 SNEGSKA (reference sequence). Written as DNA, the CDR3 is TGCAGTGCAACGGGGCATAACCAAGAGACCCAGTACTTC. It translates to CSATGHNQETQYF.

This clonotype has just a few counts. The chain employs TRBV5-8 and TRBJ2-1, with TRBD2 as a possible D gene (5 bases). The CDR3 has 15 residues. V was clipped by 1 base and J by 6 bases, with 14 bases between them. CDR1 is SGHTS, CDR2 YDEGEE, per germline. In nucleotides, the CDR3 is TGTGCCAGCAGCTTGAACCGGGATTCAATCAATGAGCAGTTCTTC. Translating gives CASSLNRDSINEQFF. Based on the CDR3 plus reference TRBV5-8 and TRBJ2-1, the full variable domain is EAGVTQSPTHLIKTRGQQATLRCSPISGHTSVYWYQQALGLGLQFLLWYDEGEERNRGNFPPRFSGRQFPNYSSELNVNALELEDSALYLCASSLNRDSINEQFFGPGTRLTVL.

This clonotype occurred many times. V is TRBV2 and J is TRBJ2-1, with a weak D call TRBD2 (6 bases). Germline CDR1 SNHLY, CDR2 FYNNEI. Trimming took off 5 bases at V and 0 bases at J, with 8 bases between the two ends. This CDR3 contains 14 residues. The CDR3 DNA sequence: TGTGCCAGCAGTCCCGGGAGCTCCTACAATGAGCAGTTCTTC. Amino acids: CASSPGSSYNEQFF.

In this sample, this clonotype turned up many times. The rearrangement joins TRBV10-3 to TRBJ2-1, with 15 bases identical to TRBD2. The CDR3 contains 15 residues. The junction had 14 bases not matched to a gene; V was cut back by 10 bases and J by 13 bases. CDR1 is ENHRY and CDR2 is SYGVKD in the germline V gene. This CDR3 reads CATYPRWTSGRGQFF. CDR3 in DNA: TGTGCCACCTATCCGCGGTGGACTAGCGGGAGGGGACAGTTCTTC.

The V and J genes are TRBV10-3 and TRBJ1-5, with D possibly being TRBD1 (6 bases). Per the germline V gene, CDR1 is ENHRY and CDR2 is SYGVKD. V was trimmed by 10 bases and J by 4 bases, leaving 17 bases between them. The CDR3 has 14 amino acids. The CDR3 loop reads CATVTGDENQPQHF. The CDR3, as DNA: TGTGCCACCGTGACAGGAGACGAGAATCAGCCCCAGCATTTT.

This clonotype was found once. One end of the junction varies from germline; a read error may be responsible. V is TRBV7-9 and J is TRBJ2-7; no clear D gene. Germline V gene data show CDR1 as SEHNR and CDR2 as FQNEAQ (reference sequence). This CDR3 comprises 14 residues. In DNA form, the CDR3 reads TGTGCCGGCAGCCCTCCGGACGGTACCTACGAGCAGTACTTC. Encoded protein: CAGSPPDGTYEQYF.

In this sample, this clonotype turned up many times. The chain is built from TRBV7-2 and TRBJ1-1; D is possibly TRBD1 (6 bases). This CDR3 has 17 residues. Germline-derived CDR1 and CDR2 are SGHTA and FQGNSA. The germline V and J ends were trimmed by 3 bases and 0 bases, with 17 bases remaining between them. CDR3 DNA sequence: TGTGCCAGCAGCTTTGGGGGCTTACTGACCATGAACACTGAAGCTTTCTTT. It codes for CASSFGGLLTMNTEAFF.

For this clonotype: This sequence may be a read error, since a much larger clone differs from it by one base. The rearrangement links TRBV28 to TRBJ2-5; D is ambiguous. The CDR3 has 11 amino acids. The germline V gene has CDR1 MDHEN and CDR2 SYDVKM. The CDR3 DNA is TGTGCCAGCACCGAACGAGAGGCCCAGTACTTC. This sequence encodes CASTEREAQYF.

The table lists this clonotype with many counts. The CDR3 DNA reads TGTGCCAGCAGCTTTGGCTGGGAGCAGTACTTC. It encodes CASSFGWEQYF. This chain uses TRBV7-2 with TRBJ2-7; D unclear. CDR3 length: 11 residues. V lost 3 bases and J 7 bases, leaving 7 bases between the germline ends. Germline lookup yields CDR1 SGHTA and CDR2 FQGNSA.